This paragraph covers one T cell receptor beta chain sequence. The junction departs from germline at one end; a sequencing error may be responsible. Arm-PCR of CDR3 regions with iRepertoire HTBI primers generated TCR beta libraries. MiXCR, applied by TCRdb to the multiplex PCR reads, yields one record per CDR3 protein. The data hold about 200,000 distinct CDR3 sequences, with 15% to 20% observed a single time. This entry is derived from a study of regulatory T cells in long-lasting Graves disease. Regarding time point: newly diagnosed GD, antithyroid drugs for less than 3 months. PBMC RNA served as the TCR library source. Per germline, CDR1 SEHNR and CDR2 FQNEAQ (reference sequence). The CDR3 contains 16 residues. This same sample was also part of a study on T cells in Graves' hyperthyroidism and ophthalmopathy. According to that study: TCR CDR3 regions were first amplified by RT-PCR with HTBI primers.

The V call is TRBV7-9, the J call TRBJ2-5; the match to TRBD2 covers 8 bases. The sequenced sample was peripheral blood mononuclear cells (PBMCs), obtained at new diagnosis, from a patient treated with antithyroid drugs. The source of this sequence is a woman in her thirties with Graves disease. The CDR3 DNA follows: TGTGCCAGCAGCTTAGAGGCGGGGGGACATTCCCGGGCCCAGTCCTTT. This gives the protein CASSLEAGGHSRAQSF.